This record concerns one TCR beta chain sequence. What it binds is not known. Cells sorted by CD45RO/CCR7/CD25/CD127/CD95/CD27 comprised CD4+ naive, central memory, regulatory and stem cell-like memory cells. Once sorted, every population was more than 95% pure. The data were obtained in a study of beta chain features in type 1 diabetes. Findings of the study overall: All four CD4+ subsets of Type 1 diabetes patients contained TCRB CDR3s that were moderately but significantly shorter. It was among patients, rather than healthy donors, that naive, central memory and Treg TCRB repertoires appeared more similar. HLA influence on TCRB rearrangement stayed unresolved here.

cDNA synthesis used the whole RNA isolate, giving expressed TCRB sequences. The assay was immunoSEQ multiplex PCR, and TCRdb's table has in-frame clones only and misses some. The sample holds about 150,000 clones; 8.5% to 10% are singletons and the top ten take under 0.75%. The receptor's source is a woman aged 25 to 39 with type 1 diabetes. The sequenced material came from central memory CD4+ T cells from blood.

The DNA for the CDR3 is TGTGCCAGCAGCGTGAGCGGGACCTACAATGAGCAGTTCTTC. Translated: CASSVSGTYNEQFF. The chain has TRBV7-3 and TRBJ2-1; TRBD2 matches 7 bases. Germline CDR1 reads SGHTA; CDR2 reads FQGTGA. The CDR3 has 14 residues. Losses at the gene ends were 5 bases for V and 2 bases for J; bases not matched to a gene: 3. The variable domain in full, completed from reference TRBV7-3 and TRBJ2-1, reads GAGVSQTPSNKVTEKGKYVELRCDPISGHTALYWYRQSLGQGPEFLIYFQGTGAADDSGLPNDRFFAVRPEGSVSTLKIQRTERGDSAVYLCASSVSGTYNEQFFGPGTRLTVL.